This TCR beta chain originates from a study of OX40 agonist ivuxolimab in advanced cancers. Overall study: Patient treatment consisted of intravenous ivuxolimab administration every 2 weeks at 0.01 to 10 mg/kg.

Clones were sequenced by immunoSEQ multiplex PCR, and TCRdb holds only the in-frame ones, with some missing. The sample includes tens of thousands of clones, around 83% of them seen just once. The CDR3 consists of 15 residues. Trimming shortened V by 7 bases and J by 1 base, and 14 bases separated the two germline ends. Looked up from germline, CDR1 is MNHNS and CDR2 is SASEGT. Comments on this clone: Its cognate antigen is unknown.

Whole-study results and caveats: Which antigen the expanded peripheral T cells recognized is unknown.

The sample consisted of CD4+ or CD8+ T cells sorted from blood, taken in a trial of the OX40 agonist ivuxolimab. The chain recombines TRBV6-1 with TRBJ2-1; D is uncertain. This clonotype was sampled from an adult with an advanced solid tumor such as melanoma, head and neck, liver or kidney cancer. CDR3 coding DNA: TGTGCCAGCAAGGCAGAACCAGCTTCCTACAATGAGCAGTTCTTC. This encodes CASKAEPASYNEQFF.